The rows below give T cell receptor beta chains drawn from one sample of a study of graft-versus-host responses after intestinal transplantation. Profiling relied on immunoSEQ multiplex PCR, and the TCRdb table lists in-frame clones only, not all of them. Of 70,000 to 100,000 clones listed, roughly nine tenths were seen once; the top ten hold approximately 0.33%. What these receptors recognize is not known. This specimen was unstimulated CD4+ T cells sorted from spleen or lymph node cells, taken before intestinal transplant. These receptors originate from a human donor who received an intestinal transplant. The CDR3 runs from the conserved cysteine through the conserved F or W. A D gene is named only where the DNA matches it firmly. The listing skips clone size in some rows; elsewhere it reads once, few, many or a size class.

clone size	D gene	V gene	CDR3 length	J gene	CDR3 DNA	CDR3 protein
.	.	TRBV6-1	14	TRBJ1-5	TGTGCCAGCAGTGAAGCTGGGGCCAATCAGCCCCAGCATTTT	CASSEAGANQPQHF
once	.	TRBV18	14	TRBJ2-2	TGTGCCAGCTCACCCCCAGGGGGGACCGGGGAGCTGTTTTTT	CASSPPGGTGELFF
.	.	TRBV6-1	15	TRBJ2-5	TGTGCCAGCAGTGAAATTCCCGGGGTCCGGGAGACCCAGTACTTC	CASSEIPGVRETQYF
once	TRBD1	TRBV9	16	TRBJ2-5	TGTGCCAGCAGCGTAGGGCCGGACAGGGGGCAAGAGACCCAGTACTTC	CASSVGPDRGQETQYF
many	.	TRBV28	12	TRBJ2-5	TGTGCCAGCAGGGGGTCGGGGGAGACCCAGTACTTC	CASRGSGETQYF
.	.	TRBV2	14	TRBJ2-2	TGTGCCAGCAGTGTACTGGCGAACACCGGGGAGCTGTTTTTT	CASSVLANTGELFF
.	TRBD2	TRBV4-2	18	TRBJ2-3	TGTGCCAGCAGCCAAGGAGGGACTAGCGGGGGCGTAGGAGATACGCAGTATTTT	CASSQGGTSGGVGDTQYF
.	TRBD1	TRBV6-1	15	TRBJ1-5	TGTGCCAGCAGGGGGACCGGGACAGGGAATCAGCCCCAGCATTTT	CASRGTGTGNQPQHF
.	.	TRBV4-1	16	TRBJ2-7	TGCGCCAGCAGCCAAGAGCCCGGGACTCGACCCTACGAGCAGTACTTC	CASSQEPGTRPYEQYF
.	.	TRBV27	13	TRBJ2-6	TGTGCCAGCAGTTTCTCGGGGGCCAACGTCCTGACTTTC	CASSFSGANVLTF
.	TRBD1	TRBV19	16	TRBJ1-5	TGTGCCAGTAGTATAGGCCAGGGGGCCAGCAATCAGCCCCAGCATTTT	CASSIGQGASNQPQHF
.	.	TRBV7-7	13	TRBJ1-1	TGTGCTAGCAGCCATACAGTGAACACTGAAGCTTTCTTT	CASSHTVNTEAFF
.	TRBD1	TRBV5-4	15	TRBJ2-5	TGTGCCAGCAGCTTCCAAGGGACAGCCCGGGAGACCCAGTACTTC	CASSFQGTARETQYF
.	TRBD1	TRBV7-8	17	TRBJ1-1	TGTGCCAGCAGCGTATTGGGACCGACAGGGCGGCGCACTGAAGCTTTCTTT	CASSVLGPTGRRTEAFF
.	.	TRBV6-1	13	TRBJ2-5	TGTGCCAGCCGACGAAGGGGCCAAGAGACCCAGTACTTC	CASRRRGQETQYF
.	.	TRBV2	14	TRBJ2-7	TGTGCCAGCAGTGAAGCGGGACAAAACTACGAGCAGTACTTC	CASSEAGQNYEQYF
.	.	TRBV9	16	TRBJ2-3	TGTGCCAGCAGCGTAGGTCCCGCGTATAGCACAGATACGCAGTATTTT	CASSVGPAYSTDTQYF
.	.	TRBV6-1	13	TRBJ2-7	TGTGCCAGCAGTGAAGCCGAAACAGGGGAGCAGTACTTC	CASSEAETGEQYF
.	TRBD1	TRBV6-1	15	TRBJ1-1	TGTGCCAGCAGTGAAAGGACAGGGAAGTTCCCTGAAGCTTTCTTT	CASSERTGKFPEAFF
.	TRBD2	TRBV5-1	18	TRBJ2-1	TGCGCCAGCAGCCCCGACGTCCCTGGACTAGCGGCCTACAATGAGCAGTTCTTC	CASSPDVPGLAAYNEQFF
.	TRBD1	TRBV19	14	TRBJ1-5	TGTGCCAGTAGTCCTGGGACAGGGGTTCAGCCCCAGCATTTT	CASSPGTGVQPQHF
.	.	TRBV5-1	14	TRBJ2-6	TGCGCCAGCAACGGGGGATCGGGGGCCAACGTCCTGACTTTC	CASNGGSGANVLTF
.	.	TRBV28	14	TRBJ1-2	TGTGCCAGCAGTGACGGGACAACGAACTATGGCTACACCTTC	CASSDGTTNYGYTF
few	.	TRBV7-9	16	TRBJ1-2	TGTGCCAGCAGCTTTAGGTCTTCCGGTGGGGGCGGCGGCTACACCTTC	CASSFRSSGGGGGYTF
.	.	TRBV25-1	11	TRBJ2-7	TGTGCCAGCAGTCGGGGGTATGTGCAGTACTTC	CASSRGYVQYF
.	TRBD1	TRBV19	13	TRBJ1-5	TGTGCCAGTAGTACGGGACAGGGGCAGCCCCAGCATTTT	CASSTGQGQPQHF
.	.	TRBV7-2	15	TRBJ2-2	TGTGCCAGCAGCCCAATGGCACCCCACACCGGGGAGCTGTTTTTT	CASSPMAPHTGELFF
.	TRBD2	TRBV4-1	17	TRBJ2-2	TGCGCCAGCAGCCAAGTTTTGGCTAGCGGGAACACCGGGGAGCTGTTTTTT	CASSQVLASGNTGELFF
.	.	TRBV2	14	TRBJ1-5	TGTGCCAGCAGCCGAATCGGGGATCGGCAGCCCCAGCATTTT	CASSRIGDRQPQHF
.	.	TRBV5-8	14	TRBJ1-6	TGTGCCAGCACCCAGGAGACAGCGAATTCACCCCTCCACTTT	CASTQETANSPLHF
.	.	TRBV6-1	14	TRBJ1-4	TGTGCCAGCAGTGACCAGGGCTTGGTTGAAAAACTGTTTTTT	CASSDQGLVEKLFF
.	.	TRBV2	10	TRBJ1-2	TGTGCCAGCAACGGGAACGGCTACACCTTC	CASNGNGYTF
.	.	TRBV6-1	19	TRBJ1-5	TGTGCCAGCAGTGAAGCCGCGCGGCGCGTAGCGTACAGGGTTCAGCCCCAGCATTTT	CASSEAARRVAYRVQPQHF
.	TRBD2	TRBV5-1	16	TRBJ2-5	TGCGCCAGCAGGGCTAGCGGGGGGGCCATCCCAGAGACCCAGTACTTC	CASRASGGAIPETQYF
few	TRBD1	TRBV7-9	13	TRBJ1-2	TGTGCCAGCAGCCCAAGACAGGGGGGTGGCTACACCTTC	CASSPRQGGGYTF
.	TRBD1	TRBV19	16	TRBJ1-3	TGTGCCAGTAGTGAACCGGGACAGGGCTCTGGAAACACCATATATTTT	CASSEPGQGSGNTIYF
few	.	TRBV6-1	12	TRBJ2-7	TGTGCCAGCAGTGAAAGCCGCGGCGAGCAGTACTTC	CASSESRGEQYF
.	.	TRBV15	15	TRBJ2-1	TGTGCCACCAGCAGAAAAAGTGGCCCTTCCAATGAGCAGTTCTTC	CATSRKSGPSNEQFF
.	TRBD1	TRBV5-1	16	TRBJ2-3	TGCGCCAGCAGCTTGGGGAAGACAGGGGGCACAGATACGCAGTATTTT	CASSLGKTGGTDTQYF
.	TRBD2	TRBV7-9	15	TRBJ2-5	TGTGCCAGCAGTAAGGGACTAGCGGGGGAGGAGACCCAGTACTTC	CASSKGLAGEETQYF
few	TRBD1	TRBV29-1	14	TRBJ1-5	TGCAGCGTTGAGGGGGGACAGGGTGATCAGCCCCAGCATTTT	CSVEGGQGDQPQHF
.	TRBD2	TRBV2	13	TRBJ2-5	TGTGCCAGCAGTGAACGGGAGGGGCCCTATGAGTACTTC	CASSEREGPYEYF
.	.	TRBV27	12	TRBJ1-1	TGTGCCAGCAGCCAAAGAGGTGGGAGGGCTTTCTTT	CASSQRGGRAFF
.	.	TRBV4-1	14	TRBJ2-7	TGCGCCAGCAGCCAAGATCTGGGACTCCCTGAGCAGTACTTC	CASSQDLGLPEQYF
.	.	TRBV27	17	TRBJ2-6	TGTGCCAGCAGTTTATGGGGGGGGCCTACTGGGGCCAACGTCCTGACTTTC	CASSLWGGPTGANVLTF
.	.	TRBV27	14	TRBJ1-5	TGTGCCAGCAGACAGGGTACGAGCAATCAGCCCCAGCATTTT	CASRQGTSNQPQHF
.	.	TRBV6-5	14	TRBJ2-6	TGTGCCAGCAGCACTAGCTCTGGGGCCAACGTCCTGACTTTC	CASSTSSGANVLTF
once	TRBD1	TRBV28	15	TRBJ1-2	TGTGCCAGCAGGACCGGGACAGGAAGTAACTATGGCTACACCTTC	CASRTGTGSNYGYTF
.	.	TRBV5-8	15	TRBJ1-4	TGTGCCAGCAGCCGGCGGGGGGCACCTAATGAAAAACTGTTTTTT	CASSRRGAPNEKLFF
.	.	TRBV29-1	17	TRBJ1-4	TGCAGCGTTGAAGAGGTGGGGAGGCCCCCAACTAATGAAAAACTGTTTTTT	CSVEEVGRPPTNEKLFF
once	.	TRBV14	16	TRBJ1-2	TGTGCCAGCAGCCAAGGCCCCAGGACAAGGTGGGATGGCTACACCTTC	CASSQGPRTRWDGYTF
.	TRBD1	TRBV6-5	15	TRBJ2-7	TGTGCCAGCAGCAGGACAGGGGTGAGCTCCTACGAGCAGTACTTC	CASSRTGVSSYEQYF